Listed here is a single TCR beta chain. As yet, its antigen is unknown. UMI-labeled 5' RACE TRB cDNA libraries were prepared from the cells. TCRdb re-called the 5' RACE reads, yielding one record per CDR3 amino acid sequence without DNA. Its table lists over 100,000 distinct CDR3 sequences. CD45RO-CCR7+CD27+CD95- cells counted as naive CD8+ T cells. The data originate from a study of CXCR3-negative and CXCR3-positive naive CD8 T cells. Study-level points and caveats: When CXCR3-positive naive cells were set against CXCR3-negative naive cells, the former had more hydrophobic TRB CDR3s. High diversity, comparable across both naive subsets, contrasted with much lower diversity in memory CD8+ cells.

The sequence derives from a human donor in good health. Some clones in this sample may be carry-over from other donors' samples. The specimen sequenced was naive CXCR3- CD8+ T cells from blood. As to subset: CD45RO-CCR7+CD27+CD95- naive CD8+ T cells lacking CXCR3 (TNR3-).

The CDR3 reads CASSLRWGGNEKLFF. This sequence joins TRBV9 and TRBJ1-4; absent DNA, TCRdb's TRBD1 call cannot be checked. This CDR3 spans 15 amino acids. Looked up from germline, CDR1 is SGDLS and CDR2 is YYNGEE.